The table lists the clone carrying this T cell receptor beta chain with many counts. TCRdb passed the 5' RACE reads through MiXCR, listing each CDR3 protein once. The repertoire has fewer than 70,000 distinct CDR3 sequences, roughly 14% of them found once; the top ten carry more than 15%. The data derive from a study of T cells of healthy individuals. The ends lost 5 bases at V and 6 bases at J; junction bases unmatched: 7. CDR1 and CDR2 from the germline V gene are SNHLY and FYNNEI. This CDR3 has 15 amino acids. This TCR was recovered from a human donor in good health. The chain joins TRBV2 to TRBJ2-1; the match to TRBD2 covers 10 bases. The CDR3, as DNA: TGTGCCAGCAGTAACAGCGGGGGGGCCGTCAATGAGCAGTTCTTC. Its translation: CASSNSGGAVNEQFF.